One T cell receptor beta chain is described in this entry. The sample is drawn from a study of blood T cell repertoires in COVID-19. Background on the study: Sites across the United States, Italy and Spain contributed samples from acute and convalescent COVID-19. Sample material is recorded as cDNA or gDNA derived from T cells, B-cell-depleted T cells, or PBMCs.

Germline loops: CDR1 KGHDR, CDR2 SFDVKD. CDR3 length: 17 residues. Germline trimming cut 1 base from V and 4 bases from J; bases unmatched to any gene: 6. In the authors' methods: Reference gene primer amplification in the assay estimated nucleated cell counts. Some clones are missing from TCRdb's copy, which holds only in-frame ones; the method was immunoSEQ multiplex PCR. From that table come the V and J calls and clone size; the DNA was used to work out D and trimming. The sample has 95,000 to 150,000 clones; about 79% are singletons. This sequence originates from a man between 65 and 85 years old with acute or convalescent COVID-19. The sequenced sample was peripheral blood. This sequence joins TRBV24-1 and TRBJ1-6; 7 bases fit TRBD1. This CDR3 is CATSDFRETGYNSPLHF. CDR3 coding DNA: TGTGCCACCAGTGATTTTAGGGAGACAGGGTATAATTCACCCCTCCACTTT.